These T cell receptor beta chains were read from a single sample in a study of blood T cells in healthy people across ages. TCRdb passed the 5' RACE reads through MiXCR, listing each CDR3 protein once. In the table there are some 930,000 distinct CDR3 sequences, roughly 29% of which are singletons. These data were also reused for a study on T cells of mothers and their children.

Input material: blood. The receptors were gathered from a woman between 35 and 50 years old in good health. Both conserved end residues are part of each CDR3. A D gene is named only where the DNA matches it firmly. The listing skips clone size in some rows; elsewhere it reads once, few, many or a size class.

J gene,V gene,D gene,clone size,CDR3 length,CDR3 DNA,CDR3 protein
TRBJ2-7,TRBV12-3/TRBV12-4,-,-,11,TGTGCCAGCAGTTCCGAAAACGAGCAGTACTTC,CASSSENEQYF
TRBJ1-1,TRBV2,-,few,15,TGTGCAAGACAACCGCGACAGCTTCGGAACACTGAAGCTTTCTTT,CARQPRQLRNTEAFF
TRBJ2-5,TRBV4-1,-,few,14,TGCGCCAGCAGCCAAGGACATTCGGAAGAGACCCAGTACTTC,CASSQGHSEETQYF
TRBJ1-4,TRBV30,-,-,12,TGTGTCTCTCGCAGGCCGAATGAAAAACTGTTTTTT,CVSRRPNEKLFF
TRBJ2-7,TRBV20-1,-,-,14,TGCAGTGCTCCTCGGGGGGCCTCCTACAATGAGCAGTACTTC,CSAPRGASYNEQYF
TRBJ1-2,TRBV16,-,-,15,TGTGCCAGCAGCCCCAACCGACAGTATACCTATGGCTACACCTTC,CASSPNRQYTYGYTF
TRBJ2-5,TRBV6-1,TRBD2,many,15,TGTGCCAGCAGTGATCAAGCGGGGACGGGAGAGACCCAGTACTTC,CASSDQAGTGETQYF
TRBJ2-2,TRBV5-1,TRBD2,-,14,TGCGCCAGCAGCCCGGGACTAGTGACCGGGGAGCTGTTTTTT,CASSPGLVTGELFF
TRBJ1-5,TRBV30,-,few,14,TGTGCCTGGAGTGTACAGTATAGCAATCAGCCCCAGCATTTT,CAWSVQYSNQPQHF
TRBJ1-2,TRBV29-1,-,-,14,TGCAGCGTTGGCCTAGGTTCGGAGGGGTATGGCTACACCTTC,CSVGLGSEGYGYTF
TRBJ2-7,TRBV3-1,-,few,16,TGTGCCAGCAGCCAAACCTACTCCCCAACCAGCTACCAGCAGTACTTC,CASSQTYSPTSYQQYF
TRBJ2-2,TRBV7-7,TRBD1,few,17,TGTGCTAGCAGCCTGAGCGCACAGGGGGCGCGCACCGGGGAGCTGTTTTTT,CASSLSAQGARTGELFF
TRBJ1-1,TRBV9,TRBD1,-,14,TGTGCCAGCAGCGGAGGGACAGGGGGCACTGAAGCTTTCTTT,CASSGGTGGTEAFF
TRBJ2-4,TRBV12-5,TRBD1,few,14,TGTGCTAGTGGTCAGGGGGCGGCTTGGAATGAGCAGTACTTC,CASGQGAAWNEQYF
TRBJ1-6,TRBV7-2,-,-,14,TGTGCCAGCAGCCTGACAGCAAATAATTCACCCCTCCACTTT,CASSLTANNSPLHF
TRBJ1-1,TRBV7-2,-,-,12,TGTGCCAGCAGCTTAGATGTGGGTGCAGCTTTCTTT,CASSLDVGAAFF
TRBJ1-5,TRBV20-1,-,-,13,TGCAGTGCTACTAAGACAGGAGATCAGCCCCAGCATTTT,CSATKTGDQPQHF
TRBJ2-5,TRBV29-1,-,many,14,TGCAGCGTTGATGGGACAAGGGACCAAGAGACCCAGTACTTC,CSVDGTRDQETQYF
TRBJ2-7,TRBV29-1,-,-,17,TGCAGCGTTATGGGGACACCGACAGCCTCACTTGCCTACGAGCAGTACTTC,CSVMGTPTASLAYEQYF
TRBJ2-1,TRBV12-3/TRBV12-4,TRBD2,-,13,TGTGCCACCAGGCTAGCGGGGGATAATGAGCAGTTCTTC,CATRLAGDNEQFF
TRBJ1-5,TRBV28,-,few,13,TGTGCCAGCAGTTTCCCCAGAGATATAGCCCAGCATTTT,CASSFPRDIAQHF
TRBJ2-7,TRBV6-2/TRBV6-3,TRBD1,many,18,TGTGCCAGCAGTTACGCGCCCAGCGGACAGGGTCGCTCCTACGAGCAGTACTTC,CASSYAPSGQGRSYEQYF
TRBJ2-7,TRBV20-1,-,-,14,TGCAGTGCTGGCAGCGGGCGACCTACCCATGAGCAGTACTTC,CSAGSGRPTHEQYF
TRBJ1-5,TRBV24-1,TRBD1,-,16,TGTGCCACCAGTGACCGGACAGGGGGCGGCAATCAGCCCCAGCATTTT,CATSDRTGGGNQPQHF
TRBJ1-1,TRBV6-5,-,-,14,TGTGCCAGCAGCTTTGGACAGTTTAACACTGAAGTTTTCTTT,CASSFGQFNTEVFF
TRBJ1-1,TRBV12-3/TRBV12-4,-,-,11,TGTGCCAGCAGTTTTCCGGGAGAAGCTTTCTTT,CASSFPGEAFF
TRBJ1-3,TRBV28,-,-,16,TGTGCCAGCAGTCGTACCAGGGGTCCCCAAGGAAACACCATATATTTT,CASSRTRGPQGNTIYF
TRBJ2-6,TRBV5-1,-,many,16,TGCGCCAGCAGCTTCCGGGGTCACTCTGGGGCCAACGTCCTGACTTTC,CASSFRGHSGANVLTF
TRBJ1-2,TRBV14,-,few,13,TGTGCCAGCAGGGCCGGTGGAGGAGGCGGCTACACCTTC,CASRAGGGGGYTF
TRBJ2-1,TRBV5-5,TRBD2,-,15,TGTGCCAGCAGCGTAAGCGGGGGGGATTACAATGAGCAGTTCTTC,CASSVSGGDYNEQFF
TRBJ2-1,TRBV10-3,TRBD2,many,15,TGTGCCATCAGTGAGAACGGACTAGCCGGCAATGAGCAGTTCTTC,CAISENGLAGNEQFF
TRBJ1-6,TRBV6-1,-,few,13,TGTGCCACGGAGGAGGGAAGAGATTCACCCCTCCACTTT,CATEEGRDSPLHF
TRBJ1-5,TRBV27,-,-,14,TGTGCCAGCAGTTATCAGAATAGCAATCAGCCCCAGCATTTT,CASSYQNSNQPQHF
TRBJ2-1,TRBV29-1,TRBD2,-,16,TGCAGCGTTGAAGATGGCGGGGGTAGGCCCGGCAGTGAGGAGTTCTTC,CSVEDGGGRPGSEEFF
TRBJ1-2,TRBV5-5,-,few,14,TGTGCCAGCAGCTTGGGACAGGACATCTATGGCTACACCTTC,CASSLGQDIYGYTF
TRBJ1-4,TRBV20-1,-,-,12,TGCAGTGCCCAGGGAACTAATGAAAAACTGTTTTTT,CSAQGTNEKLFF
TRBJ2-5,TRBV20-1,-,-,11,TGCAGTGCCCTTAAAAAGGAGACCCAGTACTTC,CSALKKETQYF
TRBJ2-4,TRBV4-1,-,-,16,TGCGCCAGCAGCCAAGAGGTGGGGCAGACAGGCAGCATTCAGTACTTC,CASSQEVGQTGSIQYF
TRBJ2-7,TRBV28,-,-,13,TGTGCCAGCAGTTTACGGATGATGGCGGAGCAGTACTTC,CASSLRMMAEQYF
TRBJ2-5,TRBV28,TRBD2,many,19,TGTGCCAGCAGTCAGCGCTTGTATGGTGGGGGGGAGCCAGCAGAGACCCAGTACTTC,CASSQRLYGGGEPAETQYF
TRBJ1-1,TRBV6-2/TRBV6-3,TRBD1,-,15,TGTGCCAGCAGTTCAAGACAGGGGGTAATCACTGAAGCTTTCTTT,CASSSRQGVITEAFF
TRBJ2-1,TRBV5-1,TRBD1,few,14,TGCGCCAGCAGCTCAACAGGGGGCTCCTACGAGCAGTTCTTC,CASSSTGGSYEQFF
TRBJ1-2,TRBV12-3/TRBV12-4,-,-,13,TGTGCCAGCAGTTCAACAGGGAGGTATGGCTACACCTTC,CASSSTGRYGYTF
TRBJ2-5,TRBV14,-,few,14,TGTGCCAGCAACCCGCCCGGTATTCAAGAGACCCAGTACTTC,CASNPPGIQETQYF
TRBJ1-1,TRBV7-9,-,-,16,TGTGCCAGCAGCTTAGCGGGGGGGGCTGGGGACACTGAAGCTTTCTTT,CASSLAGGAGDTEAFF
TRBJ2-1,TRBV7-2,-,-,15,TGTGCCAGCAGCTTAGCGCGCAGTAAATACAGTGAGCAGTTCTTC,CASSLARSKYSEQFF
TRBJ2-1,TRBV5-1,-,-,17,TGCGCCAGCAGCTTAAAGGGGACTGCGAGCTCCTACAATGAGCAGTTCTTC,CASSLKGTASSYNEQFF
TRBJ2-7,TRBV10-3,-,-,11,TGTACCATCATGGGGACCTACGAGCAGTACTTC,CTIMGTYEQYF
TRBJ1-2,TRBV20-1,TRBD1,once,15,TGCAGTGCTAGAGTTAGAAGGGGGCACCACTATGGCTACACCTTC,CSARVRRGHHYGYTF
TRBJ2-1,TRBV4-2,TRBD2,-,17,TGTGCCAGCAGCCAAGTGGGAGCGGCTAGCGGCCTCGTTGAGCAGTTCTTC,CASSQVGAASGLVEQFF
TRBJ1-1,TRBV20-1,-,many,12,TGCAGTGCTAGCCTAGGAAACACTGAAGCTTTCTTT,CSASLGNTEAFF
TRBJ1-1,TRBV14,TRBD1,once,13,TGTGCCAGCAGCCAGAACGCCGGGACAGGGGTTCTCTTT,CASSQNAGTGVLF
TRBJ2-3,TRBV19,TRBD2,-,15,TGTGCCAGTAGTACGGGACTAGGCACCGCAGATACGCAGTATTTT,CASSTGLGTADTQYF
TRBJ1-2,TRBV12-3/TRBV12-4,-,-,13,TGTGCCAGCAGTTTAAGTCAGGACCATGGCTACACCTTC,CASSLSQDHGYTF
TRBJ1-2,TRBV12-3/TRBV12-4,-,few,12,TGTGCCAGCAGTTGGTCACAGGGAAGCTACACCTTC,CASSWSQGSYTF
TRBJ2-5,TRBV2,-,few,13,TGTGCCAGCAGTGACTTTGCGGGGGAGACCCAGTACTTC,CASSDFAGETQYF
TRBJ1-5,TRBV12-3/TRBV12-4,-,-,16,TGTGCCAGCAGTTTATCACAGGGCCTGGGCAATCAGCCCCAGCATTTT,CASSLSQGLGNQPQHF
TRBJ2-7,TRBV28,TRBD2,many,16,TGTGCCAGCAGTTTATCCAGCGGGGGGACTTCCTACGAGCAGTACTTC,CASSLSSGGTSYEQYF
TRBJ1-1,TRBV5-1,-,-,13,TGCGCCAGCAGGGGCAGCATGAACACTGAAGCTTTCTTT,CASRGSMNTEAFF
TRBJ2-7,TRBV12-3/TRBV12-4,TRBD1,-,15,TGTGCCAGCAGTCTCGGACAGGGGCAGACCCACGAGCAGGACTTC,CASSLGQGQTHEQDF